This T cell receptor beta chain was found in a study of blood T cell repertoires in COVID-19. Source study methods: Reference gene primer amplification yielded estimated nucleated cell counts. Sequenced by immunoSEQ multiplex PCR; TCRdb stores in-frame clones only, minus some. D and trimming were read from the DNA, whereas the V and J calls and clone size are those reported in that table. The sample yields about 100,000 clones, roughly 87% seen once. The source is a man aged 25 to 45 in a cohort sampled during active COVID-19. Source material: peripheral blood.

CDR3 DNA sequence: TGTGCCAGCGTCGGGTTTCCCGAGCAGTACTTC. Its translation: CASVGFPEQYF. This chain links TRBV28 with TRBJ2-7; unclear D gene. The CDR3 totals 11 residues. V was cut by 8 bases and J by 6 bases, with 11 bases left in between. The germline V gene encodes CDR1 MDHEN and CDR2 SYDVKM.